The entry below gives a single TCR beta chain sequence along with its context. What it binds is unknown. Sequencing used immunoSEQ multiplex PCR; TCRdb keeps in-frame clones, though not all of them. The sample lists 51,000 or so clones; roughly 94% were seen once. This related bone marrow graft donor gave peripheral blood on the day of marrow donation. V dropped 6 bases and J dropped 0 bases, with 9 bases sitting between them. This CDR3 has 14 amino acids. Germline V CDR1 and CDR2: MDHEN, SYDVKM. This sample is drawn from a study of T cells after posttransplantation cyclophosphamide. Study-wide results and limits: Tissue-infiltrating T cells from skin or gut overlapped little with blood T cells. Donor CD8+ memory clones often dominated recipient blood repertoires at later times.

The V gene is TRBV28, the J gene TRBJ2-1; no clear D. The TCR sequence derives from a woman aged 25 to 39 in good health and a related stem cell transplant donor. The sample comprised PBMCs. In DNA, the CDR3 is TGTGCCAGCAGCACAGTGTCCTCCTACAATGAGCAGTTCTTC. This encodes CASSTVSSYNEQFF.